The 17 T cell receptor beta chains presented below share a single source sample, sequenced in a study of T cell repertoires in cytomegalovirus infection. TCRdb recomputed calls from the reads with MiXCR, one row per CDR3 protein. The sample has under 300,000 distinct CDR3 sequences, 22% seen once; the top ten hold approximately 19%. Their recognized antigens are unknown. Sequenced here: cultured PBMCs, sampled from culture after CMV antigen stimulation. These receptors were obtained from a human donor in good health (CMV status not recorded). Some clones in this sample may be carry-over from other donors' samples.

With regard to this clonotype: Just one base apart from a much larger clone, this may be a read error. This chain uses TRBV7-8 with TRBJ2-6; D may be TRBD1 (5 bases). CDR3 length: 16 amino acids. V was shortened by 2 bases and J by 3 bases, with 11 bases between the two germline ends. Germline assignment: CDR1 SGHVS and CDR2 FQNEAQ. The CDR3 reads CASSLCRAYGANVLTF. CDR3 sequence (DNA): TGTGCCAGCAGCTTATGCAGGGCTTATGGGGCCAACGTCCTGACTTTC.

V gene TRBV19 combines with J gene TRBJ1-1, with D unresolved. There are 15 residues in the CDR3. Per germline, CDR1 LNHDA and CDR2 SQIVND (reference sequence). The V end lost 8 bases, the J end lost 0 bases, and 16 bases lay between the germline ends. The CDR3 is CASVLGGVMNTEAFF. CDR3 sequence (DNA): TGTGCCAGTGTTCTTGGTGGGGTCATGAACACTGAAGCTTTCTTT.

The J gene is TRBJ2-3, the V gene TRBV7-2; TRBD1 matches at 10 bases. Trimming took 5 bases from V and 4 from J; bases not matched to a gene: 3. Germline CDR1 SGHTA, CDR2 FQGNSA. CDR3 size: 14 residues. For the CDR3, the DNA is TGTGCCAGCAGCCCGGGGACAGGGGCAGATACGCAGTATTTT. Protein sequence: CASSPGTGADTQYF.

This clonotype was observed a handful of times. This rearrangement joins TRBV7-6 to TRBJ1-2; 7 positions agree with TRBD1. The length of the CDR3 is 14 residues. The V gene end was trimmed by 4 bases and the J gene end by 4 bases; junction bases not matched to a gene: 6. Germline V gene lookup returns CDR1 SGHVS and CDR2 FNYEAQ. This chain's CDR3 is CASSSRQGLYGYTF. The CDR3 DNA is TGTGCCAGCAGCTCTAGACAGGGACTCTATGGCTACACCTTC.

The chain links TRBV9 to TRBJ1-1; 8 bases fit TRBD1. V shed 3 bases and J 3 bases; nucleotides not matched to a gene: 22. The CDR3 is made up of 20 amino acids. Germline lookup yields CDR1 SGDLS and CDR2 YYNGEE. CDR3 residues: CASSGQITTGEVGADTEAFF. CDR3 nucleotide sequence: TGTGCCAGCAGCGGGCAAATTACGACAGGGGAAGTTGGGGCGGACACTGAAGCTTTCTTT.

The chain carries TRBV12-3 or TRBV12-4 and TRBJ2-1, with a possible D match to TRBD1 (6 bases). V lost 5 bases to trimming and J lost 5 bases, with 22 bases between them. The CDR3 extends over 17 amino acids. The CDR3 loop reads CASSERGTWDNHNEQFF. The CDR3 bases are TGTGCCAGCAGTGAAAGGGGGACGTGGGACAACCACAATGAGCAGTTCTTC.

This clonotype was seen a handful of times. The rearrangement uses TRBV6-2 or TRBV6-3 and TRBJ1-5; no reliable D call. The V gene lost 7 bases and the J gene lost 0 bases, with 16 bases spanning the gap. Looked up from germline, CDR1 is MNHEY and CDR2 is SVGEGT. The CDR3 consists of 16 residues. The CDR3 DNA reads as TGTGCCAGCATGGTTGGGCTTGAGTATAGCAATCAGCCCCAGCATTTT. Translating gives CASMVGLEYSNQPQHF.

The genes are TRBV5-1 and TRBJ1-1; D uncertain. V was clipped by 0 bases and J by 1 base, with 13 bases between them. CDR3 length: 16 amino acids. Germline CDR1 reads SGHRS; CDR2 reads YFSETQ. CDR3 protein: CASSLAPGYENTEAFF. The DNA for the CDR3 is TGCGCCAGCAGCTTGGCGCCCGGGTATGAGAACACTGAAGCTTTCTTT.

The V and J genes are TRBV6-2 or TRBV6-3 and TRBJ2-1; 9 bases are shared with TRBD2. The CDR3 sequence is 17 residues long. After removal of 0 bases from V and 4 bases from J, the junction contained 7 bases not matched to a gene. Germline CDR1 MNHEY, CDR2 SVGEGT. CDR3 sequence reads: CASSYSNLAGIYNEQFF. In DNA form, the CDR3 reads TGTGCCAGCAGTTACTCTAACCTAGCGGGGATTTACAATGAGCAGTTCTTC.

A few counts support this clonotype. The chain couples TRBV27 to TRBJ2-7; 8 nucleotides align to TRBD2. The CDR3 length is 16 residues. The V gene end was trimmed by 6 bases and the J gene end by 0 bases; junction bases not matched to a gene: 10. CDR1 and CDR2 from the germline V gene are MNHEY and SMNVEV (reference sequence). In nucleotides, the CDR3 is TGTGCCAGCAGCCCGCCGGGACTAGGCTTCTCCTACGAGCAGTACTTC. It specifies CASSPPGLGFSYEQYF.

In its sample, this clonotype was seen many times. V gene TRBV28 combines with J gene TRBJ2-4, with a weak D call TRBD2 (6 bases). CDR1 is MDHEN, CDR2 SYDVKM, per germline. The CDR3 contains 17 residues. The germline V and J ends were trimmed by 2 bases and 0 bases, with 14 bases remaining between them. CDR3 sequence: CASSLRSGYLAKNIQYF. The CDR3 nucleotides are TGTGCCAGCAGTTTACGTAGCGGATACCTAGCCAAAAACATTCAGTACTTC.

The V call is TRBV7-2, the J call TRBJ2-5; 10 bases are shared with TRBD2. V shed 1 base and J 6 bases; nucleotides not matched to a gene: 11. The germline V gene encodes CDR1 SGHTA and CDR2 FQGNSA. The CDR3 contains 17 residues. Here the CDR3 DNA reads TGTGCCAGCAGCTTAGGTGTTGCTAGCGGGAGTCGGAAGACCCAGTACTTC. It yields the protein CASSLGVASGSRKTQYF.

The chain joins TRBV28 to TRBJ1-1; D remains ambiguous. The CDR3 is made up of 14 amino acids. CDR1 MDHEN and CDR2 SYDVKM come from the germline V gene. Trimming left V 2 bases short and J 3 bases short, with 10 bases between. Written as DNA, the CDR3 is TGTGCCAGCAGTTTACGCATTTGGGACACTGAAGCTTTCTTT. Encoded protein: CASSLRIWDTEAFF.

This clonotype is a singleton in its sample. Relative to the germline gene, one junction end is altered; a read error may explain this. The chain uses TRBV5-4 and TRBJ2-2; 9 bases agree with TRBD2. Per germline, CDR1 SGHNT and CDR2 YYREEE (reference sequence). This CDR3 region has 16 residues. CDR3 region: CVSSRGLARNTGELFF. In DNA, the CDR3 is TGTGTCAGCAGCCGAGGACTAGCGAGGAACACCGGGGAGCTGTTTTTT.

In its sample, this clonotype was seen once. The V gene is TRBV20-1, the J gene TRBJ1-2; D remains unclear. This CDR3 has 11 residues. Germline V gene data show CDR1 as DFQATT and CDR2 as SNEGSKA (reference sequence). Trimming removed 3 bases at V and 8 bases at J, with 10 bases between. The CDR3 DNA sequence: TGCAGTGCTAGGGTCCCGCGGGGCTACACCTTC. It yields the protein CSARVPRGYTF.

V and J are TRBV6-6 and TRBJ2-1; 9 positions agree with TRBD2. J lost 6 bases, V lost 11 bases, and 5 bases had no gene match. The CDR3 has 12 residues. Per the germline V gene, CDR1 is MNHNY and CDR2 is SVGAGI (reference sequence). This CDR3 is CAGHSGSNEQFF. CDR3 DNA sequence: TGTGCCGGTCATAGCGGGAGCAATGAGCAGTTCTTC.

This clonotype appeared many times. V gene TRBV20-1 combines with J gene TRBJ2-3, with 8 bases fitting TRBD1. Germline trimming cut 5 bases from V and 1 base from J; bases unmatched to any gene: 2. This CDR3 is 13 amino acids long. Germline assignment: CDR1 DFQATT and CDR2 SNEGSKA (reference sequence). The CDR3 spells CSALDRGTDTQYF. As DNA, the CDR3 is TGCAGTGCTCTGGACAGGGGCACAGATACGCAGTATTTT.